One T cell receptor beta chain is described in this entry. What it binds is unknown. The sample comes from a study of CD8+ T cells in alopecia areata. Study conclusions and caveats: Tofacitinib produced a significant decrease in scalp clonality and in expanded CD8+ clones among the top 100. Patients showed less clear TCR sequence sharing than mice, possibly partly because of HLA diversity. Amid tofacitinib therapy, many expanded lesional clones stayed present in scalp and blood.

V shed 5 bases, J shed 4 bases, and the junction held 13 bases outside the gene matches. The CDR3 contains 17 residues. Germline loops: CDR1 SGHAT, CDR2 FQNNGV. TCR sequencing used cDNA made by reverse transcription of extracted RNA. Repertoires were generated with immunoSEQ multiplex PCR, while TCRdb's copy carries only in-frame clones and drops some. The data contain hundreds of thousands of clones, approximately 72% of them singletons. Specified treatment: oral pan-JAK inhibitor, 5-10 mg twice daily. Those with alopecia areata gave lesional scalp punch biopsies and peripheral blood. The source material was CD4+ T cells sorted from blood, sampled at week 44, from a patient treated with tofacitinib. This chain connects TRBV11-2 to TRBJ2-3, with TRBD1 matching over 9 bases. This receptor was obtained from a human donor with alopecia areata. This CDR3 reads CASSPRRWDRAPDTQYF. The CDR3 DNA follows: TGTGCCAGCAGCCCCAGGCGCTGGGACAGGGCGCCAGATACGCAGTATTTT.